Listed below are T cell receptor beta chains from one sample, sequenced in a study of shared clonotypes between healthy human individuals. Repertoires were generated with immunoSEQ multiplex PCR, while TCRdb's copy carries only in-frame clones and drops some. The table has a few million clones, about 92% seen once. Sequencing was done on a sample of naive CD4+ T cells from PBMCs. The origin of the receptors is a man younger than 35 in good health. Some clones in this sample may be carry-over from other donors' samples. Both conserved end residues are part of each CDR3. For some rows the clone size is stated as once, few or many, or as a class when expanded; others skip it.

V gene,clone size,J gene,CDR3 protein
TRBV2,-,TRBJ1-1,CASGREENTEAFF
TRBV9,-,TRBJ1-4,CASSVGTGTNEKLFF
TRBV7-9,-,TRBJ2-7,CASSPTGSYEQYF
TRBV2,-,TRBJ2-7,CASRAYEQCF
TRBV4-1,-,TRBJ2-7,CASSLLQETLQYF
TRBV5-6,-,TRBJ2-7,CASGYVNRPSSYEQYF
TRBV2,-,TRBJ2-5,CASSGGSGPQETQYF
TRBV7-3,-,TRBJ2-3,CASSSKEEPPNTDTQYF
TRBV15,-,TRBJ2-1,CATSRGRGRQGRSSYNEQFF
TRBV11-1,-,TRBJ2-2,CASSLNRHTGELFF
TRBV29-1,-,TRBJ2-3,CSVEANTDTQYF
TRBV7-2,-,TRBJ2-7,CASSASGSNYEQYF
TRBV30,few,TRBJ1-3,CAWSESGNTIYF
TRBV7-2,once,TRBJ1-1,CASSSRALFGGVNTEAFF
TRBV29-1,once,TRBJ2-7,CSVKPTGPSYEQYF
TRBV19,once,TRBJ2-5,CASRGTGGSGRALETQYF